This is a list of T cell receptor beta chains from one sample in a study of blood T cells in healthy people across ages. TCRdb analysed the 5' RACE reads with MiXCR anew, one entry per CDR3 protein. Of hundreds of thousands of distinct CDR3 sequences in the sample, roughly 44% were seen once. The sample consisted of blood. The origin of the receptors is a man aged 55 to 70 in good health. The CDR3 runs from the conserved cysteine through the conserved F or W. A D gene is named only where the DNA matches it firmly. Rows may omit the clone size; those that give it use once, few, many or a size class.

V gene	J gene	D gene	clone size	CDR3 DNA	CDR3 protein
TRBV18	TRBJ1-2	TRBD1	-	TGTGCCAGCTCACCACTCGGGACAGGGAAAGGAGGCGACTATGGCTACACCTTC	CASSPLGTGKGGDYGYTF
TRBV30	TRBJ2-1	TRBD2	-	TGTGCCTGGAGTGTACCCCACGGGGGGGTGTTCTTC	CAWSVPHGGVFF
TRBV10-3	TRBJ2-3	-	-	TGTGCCATCAGTTCGGCGAGGGGCACAGATACGCAGTATTTT	CAISSARGTDTQYF
TRBV5-1	TRBJ1-1	-	-	TGCGCCAGCAGCTTAGGACAGCCTAGCACTGAAGCTTTCTTT	CASSLGQPSTEAFF
TRBV24-1	TRBJ2-3	TRBD2	-	TGTGCCTGCAGAACTAGCGGGGGCAGGGCGAGTAATGATACGCAGTATTTT	CACRTSGGRASNDTQYF
TRBV5-1	TRBJ2-3	-	-	TGCGCCAGCAGCTTGGCACAGGTTAGCACAGATACGCAGTATTTT	CASSLAQVSTDTQYF
TRBV4-3	TRBJ2-3	TRBD2	few	TGCGCCAGCAGCGCCTCGACTAGCGGGGTCACAGATACGCAGTATTTT	CASSASTSGVTDTQYF
TRBV7-2	TRBJ2-4	TRBD2	-	TGTGCCAGCAGCTTGGGACAAGGACTAGCGGGGGTAGAGAACATTCAGTACTTC	CASSLGQGLAGVENIQYF
TRBV4-3	TRBJ2-3	-	few	TGCGCCAGCAGCCAAGAATCATGGGATACGCAGTATTTT	CASSQESWDTQYF
TRBV5-1	TRBJ1-1	-	-	TGCGCCAGCAGCTTGTCTTTCTCGGAGGGACGACCAAACACTGAAGCTTTCTTT	CASSLSFSEGRPNTEAFF
TRBV20-1	TRBJ1-2	TRBD1	-	TGCAGTGCTAGAGATCTGGCAGGGGGGGAAGGCTATGGCTACACCTTC	CSARDLAGGEGYGYTF
TRBV14	TRBJ2-7	-	-	TGTGCCAGCAGACAGAGCCTTTCTTTGGAGCAGTACTTC	CASRQSLSLEQYF
TRBV12-3/TRBV12-4	TRBJ2-5	TRBD2	-	TGTGCCAGCAGTTTTTCCCGCTCCGGGACTAGCGGGGGACAAGAGACCCAGTACTTC	CASSFSRSGTSGGQETQYF
TRBV25-1	TRBJ2-3	-	few	TGTGCCACCCGTGTTCCGAGCACAGATACGCAGTATTTT	CATRVPSTDTQYF
TRBV29-1	TRBJ2-7	-	many	TGCAGCGCTACTTTTAGGGCCGAGCAGTACTTC	CSATFRAEQYF
TRBV20-1	TRBJ2-5	-	-	TGCAGTGCTAGAGATGGTCGGGGGGCTCAAGAGACCCAGTACTTC	CSARDGRGAQETQYF
TRBV20-1	TRBJ2-5	-	-	TGCAGTGCACAGACAGGACTGGGGTCACAAGAGACCCAGTACTTC	CSAQTGLGSQETQYF
TRBV20-1	TRBJ1-5	-	-	TGCAGTGCTAGAGCGTCCTCGGACCCCGGACGTCAGCCCCAGCATTTT	CSARASSDPGRQPQHF
TRBV9	TRBJ1-2	-	few	TGTGCCAGCAGCGCACGACACGGGTCTAGCTACACCTTC	CASSARHGSSYTF
TRBV18	TRBJ2-3	-	many	TGTGCCAGCTCAGAGTCAAGCACAGATACGCAGTATTTT	CASSESSTDTQYF
TRBV5-1	TRBJ2-1	-	few	TGCGCCAGCAGCCACCGACAGAGAATCTCCTACAATGAGCAGTTCTTC	CASSHRQRISYNEQFF
TRBV5-1	TRBJ1-1	-	-	TGCGCCAGCAGGATCGGGGGGAACACTGAAGCTTTCTTT	CASRIGGNTEAFF
TRBV5-5	TRBJ1-2	TRBD1	-	TGTGCCAGCAGCCCGGAGGACAGGGGGTGTGGCTACACCTTC	CASSPEDRGCGYTF
TRBV7-2	TRBJ2-2	-	-	TGTGCCAGCAGCTTTTCGGGGGGCCTCGGCGGGGAGCTGTTTTTT	CASSFSGGLGGELFF
TRBV12-3/TRBV12-4	TRBJ2-1	TRBD2	-	TGTGCCAGCAGTTTCCAGCGGGGATCCTACAATGAGCAGTTCTTC	CASSFQRGSYNEQFF